The clone carrying this TCR beta chain was counted a single time. CDR3 length: 14 residues. CDR1 is MNHEY and CDR2 is SVGAGI in the germline V gene. V lost 5 bases, J lost 2 bases, and 9 bases lay in between. The data are from a study of cytomegalovirus exposure and HLA in healthy donors. The study ran its PCR with 60 Vbeta and 13 Jbeta primers. This table comes from immunoSEQ multiplex PCR, and its TCRdb copy is limited to in-frame clones, with some not included. This sample has 200,000 to 250,000 clones, with around 83% found just once. Sequenced input: PBMCs. This chain uses TRBV6-5 with TRBJ2-2; D not certain. The TCR comes from a girl aged 5 to 17 in good health and CMV-seronegative. The CDR3: CASSASVNTGELFF. The CDR3 DNA is TGTGCCAGCAGTGCATCGGTAAACACCGGGGAGCTGTTTTTT.